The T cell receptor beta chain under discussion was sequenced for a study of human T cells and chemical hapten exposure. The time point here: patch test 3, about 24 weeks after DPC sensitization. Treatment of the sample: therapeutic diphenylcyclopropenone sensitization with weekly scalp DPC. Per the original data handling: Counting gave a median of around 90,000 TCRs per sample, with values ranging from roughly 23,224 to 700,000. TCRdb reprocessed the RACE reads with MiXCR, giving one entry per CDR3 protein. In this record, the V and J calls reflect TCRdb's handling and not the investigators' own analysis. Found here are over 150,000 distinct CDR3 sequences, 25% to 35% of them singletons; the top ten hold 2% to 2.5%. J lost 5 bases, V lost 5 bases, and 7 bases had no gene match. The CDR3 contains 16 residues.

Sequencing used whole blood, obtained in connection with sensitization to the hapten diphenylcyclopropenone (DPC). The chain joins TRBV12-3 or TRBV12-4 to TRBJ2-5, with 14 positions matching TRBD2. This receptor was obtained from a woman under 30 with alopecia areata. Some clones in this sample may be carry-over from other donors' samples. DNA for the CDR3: TGTGCCAGCAGTCGCCGACTAGCGGGGGGGGGTGAGACCCAGTACTTC. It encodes CASSRRLAGGGETQYF.